This TCR beta chain emerged from a study of cytomegalovirus exposure and HLA in healthy donors. The CDR3 runs 13 residues. Germline loops: CDR1 LGHNA, CDR2 YNFKEQ. The germline V and J ends were trimmed by 4 bases and 7 bases, with 14 bases remaining between them. Vbeta (60) and Jbeta (13) primers were used in the PCR. TCRdb's table, derived via immunoSEQ multiplex PCR, lists solely in-frame clones and lacks some. The sample yields approximately 210,000 clones, more than 75% seen once. Participants comprised healthy donors of bone marrow. The receptor comes from a woman in her 50s in good health and CMV-seronegative. V gene TRBV4-2 combines with J gene TRBJ2-7; D is perhaps TRBD2 (5 bases). Sequenced: PBMCs. The CDR3: CASSPVIEREQYF. DNA for the CDR3: TGTGCCAGCAGCCCCGTTATAGAGCGGGAGCAGTACTTC.